Below are 6 T cell receptor beta chains sequenced from a single sample in a study of T-cell memory formation after mild COVID-19. TCRdb re-analysed the 5' RACE reads in MiXCR, keeping a single row per CDR3 protein. The sample records 140,000 to 150,000 distinct CDR3 sequences, about 23% being singletons. The source material was PBMCs or a T cell subset sorted from them (not recorded which). These receptors were obtained from an adult woman who had mild COVID-19 (a few samples of this study predate the infection). Cell type and time point are not known.

This chain connects TRBV7-9 to TRBJ2-1; D is unclear. Trimming removed 3 bases from V and 7 bases from J, with 10 bases in between. The CDR3 sequence is 13 residues long. CDR1 and CDR2 from the germline V gene are SEHNR and FQNEAQ (reference sequence). The CDR3: CASSFSHPNEQFF. CDR3 bases: TGTGCCAGCAGCTTTTCCCACCCAAATGAGCAGTTCTTC.

V and J are TRBV12-3 or TRBV12-4 and TRBJ2-7; TRBD1 matches at 12 bases. The CDR3 runs 14 residues. V was clipped by 3 bases and J by 5 bases; unmatched bases: 2. CDR3 coding DNA: TGTGCCAGCAGTTTTTGGGACAGGGGGCACGAGCAGTACTTC. This translates into CASSFWDRGHEQYF.

This clonotype was seen a handful of times. The chain links TRBV5-6 to TRBJ2-5, with a weak D call TRBD1 (6 bases). CDR1 and CDR2 from the germline V gene are SGHDT and YYEEEE. The CDR3 is 15 amino acids. The V end was cut by 0 bases, the J end by 5 bases, with 14 bases between. For the CDR3, the DNA is TGTGCCAGCAGCTTGGAAGGGACAACCTCGGAGACCCAGTACTTC. It encodes CASSLEGTTSETQYF.

This clonotype showed up many times. The chain uses TRBV19 and TRBJ1-5, with 7 bases fitting TRBD1. J lost 3 bases, V lost 0 bases, and 2 bases had no gene match. CDR1 is LNHDA, CDR2 SQIVND, per germline (reference sequence). The CDR3 extends over 15 amino acids. In DNA, the CDR3 is TGTGCCAGTAGTATAGATGACAGGGACAATCAGCCCCAGCATTTT. Translated, it gives CASSIDDRDNQPQHF.

This sequence joins TRBV6-2 or TRBV6-3 and TRBJ2-7; D is perhaps TRBD1 (5 bases). In germline, CDR1 is MNHEY, CDR2 SVGEGT. Trimming pared 3 bases from V and 3 bases from J, leaving 9 bases between. The CDR3 is made up of 13 amino acids. The CDR3 DNA is TGTGCCAGCAGTTATGGGGCCCACTACGAGCAGTACTTC. It is translated as CASSYGAHYEQYF.

The chain combines TRBV21-1 with TRBJ1-5. TRBV21-1 represents a pseudogene. The CDR3 consists of 11 residues. The CDR3 sequence is CASSRDQPQHF. Written as DNA, the CDR3 is TGTGCCAGCAGCAGGGATCAGCCCCAGCATTTT.